The rows below give T cell receptor beta chains drawn from one sample of a study of T cell responses to AZD1222 COVID-19 vaccine. Clones were read by immunoSEQ multiplex PCR, and TCRdb kept only the in-frame ones, dropping some. This table holds 55,000 to 85,000 clones, 80% to 85% found once. The source material was peripheral blood, sampled on day 0 of AZD1222 vaccination. These receptors were obtained from an adult in good health. The CDR3 runs from the conserved cysteine through the conserved F or W. A D gene is named only where the DNA matches it firmly. The size of a clone is reported for some rows only, either as once, few or many, or as a class for expanded clones.

clone_size,v_call,j_call,d_call,cdr3_aa,cdr3_nt
once,TRBV3-1/TRBV3-2,TRBJ1-2,NA,CASSQDLVVDYGYTF,TGTGCCAGCAGCCAAGATTTGGTGGTCGACTATGGCTACACCTTC
NA,TRBV18,TRBJ1-2,NA,CASSPSGFGYTF,TGTGCCAGCTCACCCTCCGGCTTCGGCTACACCTTC
NA,TRBV7-3,TRBJ2-4,NA,CASSSDSAIQYF,TGTGCCAGCAGCTCGGACAGCGCTATTCAGTACTTC
NA,TRBV9,TRBJ2-2,NA,CASSVVVGGELFF,TGTGCCAGCAGCGTAGTTGTTGGAGGGGAGCTGTTTTTT
NA,TRBV7-3,TRBJ2-1,NA,CASSLFFGLVNEQFF,TGTGCCAGCTCCTTATTCTTCGGACTGGTCAATGAGCAGTTCTTC
NA,TRBV5-1,TRBJ2-5,NA,CATRRGETQYF,TGCGCCACGAGGAGGGGTGAGACCCAGTACTTC
once,TRBV11-3,TRBJ1-1,NA,CASSKQGENTEAFF,TGTGCCAGCAGCAAACAGGGAGAGAACACTGAAGCTTTCTTT
NA,TRBV19,TRBJ1-1,TRBD1,CASRPWTGERNTEAFF,TGTGCCAGTAGGCCGTGGACAGGTGAACGGAACACTGAAGCTTTCTTT
NA,TRBV18,TRBJ2-5,NA,CASSPGVQETQYF,TGTGCCAGCTCACCCGGGGTCCAAGAGACCCAGTACTTC
NA,TRBV5-1,TRBJ2-1,NA,CASTAGASYNEQFF,TGCGCCAGCACTGCGGGGGCTTCCTACAATGAGCAGTTCTTC